A selection of T cell receptor beta chains follows, all from one sample in a study of radiation and T cells in renal cell carcinoma. The data were produced by immunoSEQ multiplex PCR, yet TCRdb's version contains in-frame clones alone and is incomplete. In the table there are tens of thousands of clones, roughly four fifths of which are singletons. Source: blood, taken from a patient whose treatment included radiotherapy and nephrectomy. The receptors originated from a man aged 60 to 75 with renal cell carcinoma. CDR3s include the opening cysteine and the closing phenylalanine or tryptophan. Each record gives: V gene, D gene, clone size, J gene, CDR3 protein, CDR3 DNA. A D gene is named only where the DNA matches it firmly. Rows give clone size only sometimes, using once, few, many, or a class for an expanded clone.

V gene: TRBV30
D gene: TRBD1
clone size: -
J gene: TRBJ1-2
CDR3 protein: CAWRAVGAGGAPNYGYTF
CDR3 DNA: TGTGCCTGGAGAGCGGTTGGGGCAGGGGGCGCGCCTAACTATGGCTACACCTTC

V gene: TRBV27
D gene: TRBD1
clone size: few
J gene: TRBJ1-5
CDR3 protein: CASSLRQGLPDSNQPQHF
CDR3 DNA: TGTGCCAGCAGTTTACGACAGGGGTTGCCGGATAGCAATCAGCCCCAGCATTTT

V gene: TRBV21-1
D gene: -
clone size: -
J gene: TRBJ1-2
CDR3 protein: CASTLTGTGEFDGYTF
CDR3 DNA: TGTGCCAGCACCTTGACCGGGACAGGGGAGTTCGATGGCTACACCTTC

V gene: TRBV5-6
D gene: -
clone size: -
J gene: TRBJ2-7
CDR3 protein: CASSYPPGLAVYEQYF
CDR3 DNA: TGTGCCAGCAGTTACCCCCCAGGCTTGGCGGTCTACGAGCAGTACTTC

V gene: TRBV7-8
D gene: TRBD2
clone size: few
J gene: TRBJ2-3
CDR3 protein: CASSLGGGRDTQYF
CDR3 DNA: TGTGCCAGCAGCTTAGGTGGCGGGAGAGATACGCAGTATTTT

V gene: TRBV6-5
D gene: -
clone size: -
J gene: TRBJ1-1
CDR3 protein: CASSSEKRWNTEAFF
CDR3 DNA: TGTGCCAGCAGTTCGGAGAAACGGTGGAACACTGAAGCTTTCTTT

V gene: TRBV7-2
D gene: -
clone size: -
J gene: TRBJ2-4
CDR3 protein: CASSLGGAKRNIQYF
CDR3 DNA: TGTGCCAGCAGCTTAGGGGGGGCGAAGAGGAACATTCAGTACTTC

V gene: TRBV18
D gene: -
clone size: -
J gene: TRBJ1-1
CDR3 protein: CASSPPDRAGTEAFF
CDR3 DNA: TGTGCCAGCTCACCCCCGGACCGTGCCGGAACTGAAGCTTTCTTT

V gene: TRBV29-1
D gene: -
clone size: -
J gene: TRBJ2-5
CDR3 protein: CSSFQETQYF
CDR3 DNA: TGCAGCTCATTTCAAGAGACCCAGTACTTC

V gene: TRBV7-3
D gene: TRBD1
clone size: -
J gene: TRBJ2-5
CDR3 protein: CASSPTGGFNQETQYF
CDR3 DNA: TGTGCCAGCAGCCCGACAGGGGGCTTCAACCAAGAGACCCAGTACTTC

V gene: TRBV18
D gene: -
clone size: few
J gene: TRBJ1-1
CDR3 protein: CASSSAGAENTEAFF
CDR3 DNA: TGTGCCAGCTCATCGGCCGGGGCGGAGAACACTGAAGCTTTCTTT

V gene: TRBV7-8
D gene: -
clone size: -
J gene: TRBJ2-1
CDR3 protein: CASSRRPRSAHNEQFF
CDR3 DNA: TGTGCCAGCAGCCGAAGACCTCGGAGTGCGCACAATGAGCAGTTCTTC

V gene: TRBV5-1
D gene: -
clone size: -
J gene: TRBJ2-3
CDR3 protein: CASSLTAGSTDTQYF
CDR3 DNA: TGCGCCAGCAGCTTGACGGCGGGCAGCACAGATACGCAGTATTTT

V gene: TRBV13
D gene: -
clone size: -
J gene: TRBJ1-1
CDR3 protein: CASSLMGAGTEAFF
CDR3 DNA: TGTGCCAGCAGCTTAATGGGGGCAGGGACTGAAGCTTTCTTT

V gene: TRBV6-1
D gene: TRBD2
clone size: -
J gene: TRBJ2-3
CDR3 protein: CASGTIGTDTQYF
CDR3 DNA: TGTGCCAGTGGGACTATCGGCACAGATACGCAGTATTTT

V gene: TRBV25-1
D gene: TRBD2
clone size: -
J gene: TRBJ2-5
CDR3 protein: CATPGGPAGGYQETQYF
CDR3 DNA: TGTGCCACCCCGGGGGGACCAGCGGGAGGGTACCAAGAGACCCAGTACTTC

V gene: TRBV10-3
D gene: TRBD2
clone size: -
J gene: TRBJ2-2
CDR3 protein: CAISDVRGVKAGELFF
CDR3 DNA: TGTGCCATCAGTGATGTTCGGGGGGTAAAGGCTGGGGAGCTGTTTTTT

V gene: TRBV18
D gene: -
clone size: -
J gene: TRBJ2-7
CDR3 protein: CASSPKSGGYEQYF
CDR3 DNA: TGTGCCAGCTCACCGAAGAGTGGGGGGTACGAGCAGTACTTC

V gene: TRBV4-2
D gene: TRBD2
clone size: -
J gene: TRBJ2-5
CDR3 protein: CASSQRGLAGQETQYF
CDR3 DNA: TGTGCCAGCAGCCAGCGGGGACTAGCGGGACAAGAGACCCAGTACTTC

V gene: TRBV5-1
D gene: -
clone size: -
J gene: TRBJ2-3
CDR3 protein: CASSLERARADTQYF
CDR3 DNA: TGCGCCAGCAGCTTGGAGCGAGCTCGGGCGGATACGCAGTATTTT

V gene: TRBV6-5
D gene: TRBD1
clone size: few
J gene: TRBJ2-7
CDR3 protein: CASTDGGQGSGEQYF
CDR3 DNA: TGTGCCAGCACCGACGGGGGACAGGGGTCCGGAGAGCAGTACTTC

V gene: TRBV6-6
D gene: TRBD1
clone size: -
J gene: TRBJ1-1
CDR3 protein: CASSYSLRGQEAFF
CDR3 DNA: TGTGCCAGCAGTTACTCCCTACGGGGACAGGAAGCTTTCTTT

V gene: TRBV25-1
D gene: -
clone size: -
J gene: TRBJ1-1
CDR3 protein: CASSDGENTEAFF
CDR3 DNA: TGTGCCAGCAGTGACGGGGAGAACACTGAAGCTTTCTTT

V gene: TRBV5-6
D gene: -
clone size: -
J gene: TRBJ1-6
CDR3 protein: CASSLVGNNSPLHF
CDR3 DNA: TGTGCCAGCAGCTTGGTAGGGAACAATTCACCCCTCCACTTT

V gene: TRBV2
D gene: -
clone size: -
J gene: TRBJ1-1
CDR3 protein: CASSVEGYSEAFF
CDR3 DNA: TGTGCCAGCAGTGTGGAGGGTTACTCTGAAGCTTTCTTT

V gene: TRBV27
D gene: -
clone size: -
J gene: TRBJ1-3
CDR3 protein: CASSLTVGNTIYF
CDR3 DNA: TGTGCCAGCAGTTTAACAGTGGGAAACACCATATATTTT

V gene: TRBV18
D gene: -
clone size: -
J gene: TRBJ1-5
CDR3 protein: CASSPGWNQPQHF
CDR3 DNA: TGTGCCAGCTCACCAGGATGGAATCAGCCCCAGCATTTT

V gene: TRBV6-1
D gene: -
clone size: -
J gene: TRBJ1-2
CDR3 protein: CASSVSRRGGRYGYTF
CDR3 DNA: TGTGCCAGCAGTGTTTCCCGGAGAGGGGGACGGTATGGCTACACCTTC

V gene: TRBV27
D gene: -
clone size: -
J gene: TRBJ2-3
CDR3 protein: CASSQDRSSTDTQYF
CDR3 DNA: TGTGCCAGCAGCCAGGACCGATCTAGCACAGATACGCAGTATTTT